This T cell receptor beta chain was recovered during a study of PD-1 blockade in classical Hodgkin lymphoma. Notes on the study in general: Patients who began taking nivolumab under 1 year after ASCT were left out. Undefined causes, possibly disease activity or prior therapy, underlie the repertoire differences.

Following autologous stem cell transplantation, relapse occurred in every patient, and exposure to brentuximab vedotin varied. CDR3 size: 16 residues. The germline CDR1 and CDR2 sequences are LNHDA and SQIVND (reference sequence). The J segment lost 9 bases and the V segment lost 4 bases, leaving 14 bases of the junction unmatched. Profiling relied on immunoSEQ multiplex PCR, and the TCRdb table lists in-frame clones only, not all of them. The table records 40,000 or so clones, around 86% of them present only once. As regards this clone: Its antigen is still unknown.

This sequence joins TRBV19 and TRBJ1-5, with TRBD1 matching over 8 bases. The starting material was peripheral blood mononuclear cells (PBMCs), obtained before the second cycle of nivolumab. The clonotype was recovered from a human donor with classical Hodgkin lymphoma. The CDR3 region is CASSRGTGQMYSPQHF. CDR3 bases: TGTGCCAGTAGTAGGGGGACAGGACAAATGTATTCGCCCCAGCATTTT.